The 18 T cell receptor beta chains below were found in one sample sequenced in a study of T cell responses to AZD1222 COVID-19 vaccine. Sequenced by immunoSEQ multiplex PCR; TCRdb stores in-frame clones only, minus some. The sample holds 130,000 to 150,000 clones, around 93% seen once. Sequencing was performed on peripheral blood, taken 28 days after the second AZD1222 dose. The receptors here all came from an adult who received the AZD1222 COVID-19 vaccine.

J is TRBJ1-5 and V is TRBV24-1, with a weak D call TRBD1 (5 bases). Germline CDR1 and CDR2: KGHDR and SFDVKD. This CDR3 comprises 15 residues. The V gene lost 5 bases and the J gene lost 2 bases, with 12 bases spanning the gap. The CDR3 DNA reads TGTGCCACCAGTGCGTCAGGGCTGGGCAATCAGCCCCAGCATTTT. This translates into CATSASGLGNQPQHF.

V and J are TRBV19 and TRBJ2-1, with TRBD2 matching 9 bases. Germline CDR1 is LNHDA and CDR2 is SQIVND (reference sequence). The V gene end was trimmed by 8 bases and the J gene end by 0 bases; junction bases not matched to a gene: 2. The length of the CDR3 is 14 residues. CDR3 DNA: TGTGCCAGTGAGCGGGAGGCCTCCTACAATGAGCAGTTCTTC. It codes for CASEREASYNEQFF.

V and J are TRBV3-1 (or the pseudogene TRBV3-2) and TRBJ1-1; the match to TRBD1 covers 7 bases. Germline V gives CDR1 LGHDT, CDR2 YNNKEL (reference sequence). This CDR3 is built from 21 residues. The V segment lost 2 bases and the J segment 4 bases; nucleotides outside the gene matches: 25. The CDR3 DNA sequence: TGTGCCAGCAGCCAAAAGAATCCTACCCGGACAGGATCGACGGGGTTCACTGAAGCTTTCTTT. Its protein is CASSQKNPTRTGSTGFTEAFF.

This chain joins TRBV2 and TRBJ2-2; the match to TRBD1 covers 8 bases. The CDR3 runs 14 residues. Trimming removed 5 bases from V and 5 bases from J; junction bases left unmatched: 4. Germline V gene lookup returns CDR1 SNHLY and CDR2 FYNNEI. The CDR3 region has the DNA TGTGCCAGCAGTTCGACAGGGGAGACCGGGGAGCTGTTTTTT. This encodes CASSSTGETGELFF. The variable domain in full, completed from reference TRBV2 and TRBJ2-2, reads EPEVTQTPSHQVTQMGQEVILRCVPISNHLYFYWYRQILGQKVEFLVSFYNNEISEKSEIFDDQFSVERPDGSNFTLKIRSTKLEDSAMYFCASSSTGETGELFFGEGSRLTVL.

This clone was observed a single time. This sequence joins TRBV5-1 and TRBJ2-4; 8 bases align to TRBD1. V was clipped by 4 bases and J by 5 bases; unmatched bases: 11. There are 16 residues in the CDR3. The germline CDR1 and CDR2 sequences are SGHRS and YFSETQ. CDR3 sequence reads: CASSGGRTGIENIQYF. CDR3 coding DNA: TGCGCCAGCAGCGGGGGGCGGACAGGGATAGAAAACATTCAGTACTTC. The complete variable domain, with remaining parts taken from reference TRBV5-1 and TRBJ2-4, reads KAGVTQTPRYLIKTRGQQVTLSCSPISGHRSVSWYQQTPGQGLQFLFEYFSETQRNKGNFPGRFSGRQFSNSRSEMNVSTLELGDSALYLCASSGGRTGIENIQYFGAGTRLSVL.

The chain employs TRBV30 and TRBJ1-1; D is possibly TRBD1 (5 bases). The CDR3 contains 13 residues. The germline CDR1 and CDR2 sequences are GTSNPN and SVGIG (reference sequence). The ends were cut back, 5 bases at V and 3 bases at J, with 13 bases in the middle. CDR3 in DNA: TGTGCCTGGGAAGGGACCGCGGACACTGAAGCTTTCTTT. Protein sequence: CAWEGTADTEAFF.

This chain connects TRBV18 to TRBJ2-3; D remains unclear. CDR3 length: 15 amino acids. Between the trimmed V and J ends, which lost 3 bases and 2 bases, there was a span of 12 bases. Germline V gene sequence: CDR1 KGHSH, CDR2 LQKENI. The CDR3 reads CASSPVRQLTDTQYF. As DNA, the CDR3 is TGTGCCAGCTCACCGGTAAGGCAGCTCACAGATACGCAGTATTTT.

The rearrangement links TRBV7-9 to TRBJ2-2; the D is unclear. Germline V gene data show CDR1 as SEHNR and CDR2 as FQNEAQ (reference sequence). CDR3 length: 13 residues. Between the trimmed V and J ends, which lost 4 bases and 2 bases, there was a span of 5 bases. CDR3 bases: TGTGCCAGCAGCTCACACAACACCGGGGAGCTGTTTTTT. Its translation is CASSSHNTGELFF. Based on the CDR3 plus reference TRBV7-9 and TRBJ2-2, the full variable domain is DTGVSQNPRHKITKRGQNVTFRCDPISEHNRLYWYRQTLGQGPEFLTYFQNEAQLEKSRLLSDRFSAERPKGSFSTLEIQRTEQGDSAMYLCASSSHNTGELFFGEGSRLTVL.

The chain recombines TRBV6-2 or TRBV6-3 with TRBJ2-3, with unresolved D. The V and J ends lost 2 bases and 4 bases respectively, with 16 bases between them. The CDR3 totals 16 residues. Germline V lookup: CDR1 MNHEY, CDR2 SVGEGT. As DNA, the CDR3 is TGTGCCAGCAGTTACGGCCGGAGCTGGTACGCAGATACGCAGTATTTT. It translates to CASSYGRSWYADTQYF.

The chain is built from TRBV7-2 and TRBJ2-7; D remains ambiguous. The germline gives CDR1 SGHTA, CDR2 FQGNSA. With 2 bases removed from V and 7 bases from J, the gap between germline ends came to 15 bases. This CDR3 contains 14 residues. CDR3 protein: CASSLSGGAREQYF. The CDR3, as DNA: TGTGCCAGCAGCTTATCAGGCGGTGCCAGGGAGCAGTACTTC.

This chain connects TRBV21-1 to TRBJ2-5; no DNA check was done on the table's D call, TRBD2. TRBV21-1 constitutes a pseudogene. There are 21 residues in the CDR3. CDR3 region: CASSKVPCRLAGFLQGETQYF. The CDR3 DNA is TGTGCCAGCAGCAAAGTCCCCTGCAGACTAGCGGGGTTCTTACAGGGCGAGACCCAGTACTTC.

This rearrangement joins TRBV19 to TRBJ2-7; maybe TRBD2 (5 bases). Trimming removed 3 bases from V and 6 bases from J, with 15 bases in between. This CDR3 spans 14 amino acids. Germline loops: CDR1 LNHDA, CDR2 SQIVND (reference sequence). The DNA of the CDR3 is TGTGCCAGTAGTATCGAGGGCTATGTGGGCGAGCAGTACTTC. Translated, it gives CASSIEGYVGEQYF.

The sample holds one count of this clone. The rearrangement joins TRBV18 to TRBJ1-4, with D possibly matching TRBD1 (5 bases). V was cut by 3 bases and J by 8 bases, with 16 bases left in between. The CDR3 is 15 amino acids. CDR1 and CDR2 (germline): KGHSH, LQKENI. CDR3 in amino acids: CASSPDSTSREKLFF. The CDR3, as DNA: TGTGCCAGCTCACCTGACAGTACCTCTAGGGAAAAACTGTTTTTT.

Only one count was recorded for this clone. The chain employs TRBV19 and TRBJ1-1, with no clear D. Germline V gives CDR1 LNHDA, CDR2 SQIVND (reference sequence). Between the trimmed V and J ends, which lost 5 bases and 7 bases, there was a span of 20 bases. The CDR3 runs 15 residues. Written as DNA, the CDR3 is TGTGCCAGTAGTCGCGATTCGGGTAATACAAATGAAGCTTTCTTT. As protein: CASSRDSGNTNEAFF.

This sequence joins TRBV19 and TRBJ2-7; perhaps TRBD1 as D (7 bases). Trimming removed 3 bases from V and 3 bases from J, with 15 bases in between. This CDR3 region has 15 residues. From germline, CDR1 is LNHDA and CDR2 SQIVND (reference sequence). CDR3 region: CASSMVQGGYYEQYF. CDR3 coding DNA: TGTGCCAGTAGTATGGTTCAGGGGGGATACTACGAGCAGTACTTC.

The CDR3 bases are TGTGCCAGCAGTTCAGTAGGACAGAGATACAATGAGCAGTTCTTC. It specifies CASSSVGQRYNEQFF. The chain uses TRBV27 and TRBJ2-1, with TRBD1 as a possible D gene (6 bases). This CDR3 comprises 15 residues. Looked up from germline, CDR1 is MNHEY and CDR2 is SMNVEV (reference sequence). With 4 bases removed from V and 4 bases from J, the gap between germline ends came to 14 bases.

This clone has more than one count but fewer than ten. V is TRBV6-2 or TRBV6-3 and J is TRBJ1-5, with 7 bases lining up with TRBD1. V shed 5 bases and J 4 bases; nucleotides not matched to a gene: 11. The CDR3 loop spans 16 amino acids. The V gene's germline CDR1 is MNHEY and CDR2 SVGEGT. In DNA, the CDR3 is TGTGCCAGCAGTGGATCGACAGGGATGAAGAATCAGCCCCAGCATTTT. Its translation: CASSGSTGMKNQPQHF.

CDR3 amino acids: CASSRTGGSYEQYF. CDR3 DNA: TGTGCCAGCAGTCGGACAGGGGGCTCCTACGAGCAGTACTTC. The chain employs TRBV6-5 and TRBJ2-7, with 10 bases fitting TRBD1. V dropped 5 bases and J dropped 0; count of bases not matched to a gene: 1. Germline V lookup: CDR1 MNHEY, CDR2 SVGAGI. CDR3 length equals 14 residues.